This TCR beta chain was documented in a study of blood T cells in healthy people across ages. Broader study findings: Diversity estimates drawn from one million T cells were deemed underestimates. Among T cells, TCR beta diversity per million cells dropped roughly linearly as age rose.

Remarks on this clonotype: Its antigen remains unknown.

Germline V gives CDR1 DFQATT, CDR2 SNEGSKA (reference sequence). V was shortened by 4 bases and J by 3 bases, with 13 bases between the two germline ends. The CDR3 runs to 13 residues. With a J-beta primer mix and a sample-barcoded 5' primer, a second PCR ran about 7 to 12 cycles. Using its own MiXCR run on the 5' RACE reads, TCRdb lists one record per CDR3 protein. This table holds about 2 million distinct CDR3 sequences, around 50% found once. Each donor gave roughly 9.1 milliliters of peripheral blood. The sequence derives from a woman aged 35 to 49 in good health. Sample: blood. The chain employs TRBV20-1 and TRBJ2-7; D unclear. The CDR3 DNA reads as TGCAGTGCTAAGAAGAGACTCGGCTACGAGCAGTACTTC. Its protein product is CSAKKRLGYEQYF.